These 18 T cell receptor beta chains were all obtained from the same sample, sequenced in a study of T cells in Graves' hyperthyroidism and ophthalmopathy. It was RNA transcripts that yielded the amplified TCR beta CDR3 regions. The primer set for the first-round RT-PCR of the TCR CDR3 was HTBI. One entry per CDR3 protein, called by TCRdb with MiXCR from the multiplex PCR reads. The sample holds around 600,000 distinct CDR3 sequences, 12% to 15% seen once. Input material: blood. The receptors originated from a woman aged 18-30 years with Graves' ophthalmopathy.

This clonotype was seen only once. A much larger clone is a single base away; this may be a read error. This chain connects TRBV12-3 or TRBV12-4 to TRBJ1-4; D unresolved. The CDR3 is made up of 13 amino acids. Trimming cost V 3 bases and J 3 bases, with 5 bases left between them. DNA of the CDR3: TGTGCCAGCAGTTTTCCAGCTAATGAAAAACTGTTTTTT. It codes for CASSFPANEKLFF.

In its sample, this clonotype was seen many times. This chain uses TRBV20-1 with TRBJ2-1; TRBD1 matches 9 bases. The CDR3 runs to 15 residues. The J segment lost 4 bases and the V segment lost 0 bases, leaving 4 bases of the junction unmatched. Germline CDR1 is DFQATT and CDR2 is SNEGSKA (reference sequence). The chain's CDR3 is CSARDGTGLYNEQFF. As DNA, the CDR3 is TGCAGTGCTAGAGATGGGACAGGGTTGTACAATGAGCAGTTCTTC.

This clonotype appeared a few times. V usage is TRBV19 and J usage is TRBJ2-6, with no clear D. Trimming took 7 bases from V and 9 from J, leaving 13 bases between them. Germline V lookup: CDR1 LNHDA, CDR2 SQIVND (reference sequence). The CDR3 extends over 13 amino acids. The CDR3 nucleotides are TGTGCCAGTACGGGTCCCCCCCGCAACGTCCTGACTTTC. It yields the protein CASTGPPRNVLTF.

Ten or more counts support this clonotype. This chain uses TRBV13 with TRBJ1-2, with a tentative D call TRBD1 (5 bases). V dropped 3 bases and J dropped 6 bases, with 8 bases sitting between them. Germline values: CDR1 PRHDT, CDR2 FYEKMQ (reference sequence). The CDR3 is 12 amino acids. CDR3 region: CASSFGGNGYTF. The CDR3, as DNA: TGTGCCAGCAGCTTTGGGGGGAATGGCTACACCTTC.

This clonotype was picked up many times. This chain connects TRBV11-1 to TRBJ2-4, with 12 bases matching TRBD1. This CDR3 spans 21 amino acids. Germline CDR1 SGHAT, CDR2 FQDESV (reference sequence). The junction had 17 bases not matched to a gene; V was cut back by 5 bases and J by 0 bases. CDR3: CASSPSRNGTGGYRAKNIQYF. CDR3 DNA sequence: TGTGCCAGCAGCCCCTCCCGAAACGGGACAGGGGGCTATAGAGCCAAAAACATTCAGTACTTC.

This clonotype has at least ten counts. This CDR3 is CASSYREKLFF. The DNA of the CDR3 is TGTGCCAGCAGTTACAGGGAAAAACTGTTTTTT. The chain couples TRBV6-5 to TRBJ1-4; D remains unclear. The germline CDR1 and CDR2 sequences are MNHEY and SVGAGI. With 2 bases removed from V and 8 bases from J, the gap between germline ends came to 3 bases. This CDR3 region has 11 residues.

This clonotype has at least ten counts. The CDR3 DNA sequence: TGCAGTGCTCCGCTCCCTTTAGCGGGTGGGAATGAGCAGTTCTTC. This gives the protein CSAPLPLAGGNEQFF. The J gene is TRBJ2-1, the V gene TRBV20-1; TRBD2 matches 7 bases. The CDR3 length is 15 residues. Trimming at V came to 5 bases and at J to 7 bases, leaving 14 bases not matched to a gene. Germline values: CDR1 DFQATT, CDR2 SNEGSKA (reference sequence).

With regard to this clonotype: This may come from a read error, since a much larger clone is one base off. The genes are TRBV27 and TRBJ2-4, with 8 bases fitting TRBD1. After removal of 5 bases from V and 7 bases from J, the junction contained 7 bases not matched to a gene. Germline assignment: CDR1 MNHEY and CDR2 SMNVEV (reference sequence). The CDR3 is 14 residues long. The CDR3 DNA reads as TGTGCCAGCAGTCACCGGACAGGGTTCAACATTCAGTACTTC. Its protein product is CASSHRTGFNIQYF.

There are many counts of this clonotype. The chain carries TRBV28 and TRBJ2-3, with 8 bases identical to TRBD1. The V segment lost 1 base and the J segment 4 bases; nucleotides outside the gene matches: 10. Germline V gene sequence: CDR1 MDHEN, CDR2 SYDVKM. CDR3 size: 17 residues. This CDR3 is CASSLYQGARRADTQYF. DNA for the CDR3: TGTGCCAGCAGTTTATACCAGGGGGCGAGGCGGGCAGATACGCAGTATTTT. The entire variable domain, with the rest obtained from reference TRBV28 and TRBJ2-3, is as follows: DVKVTQSSRYLVKRTGEKVFLECVQDMDHENMFWYRQDPGLGLRLIYFSYDVKMKEKGDIPEGYSVSREKKERFSLILESASTNQTSMYLCASSLYQGARRADTQYFGPGTRLTVL.

This clonotype was found many times. The chain joins TRBV12-5 to TRBJ2-7; no definite D call. The V end was cut by 2 bases, the J end by 6 bases, with 5 bases between. This CDR3 has 11 residues. From germline, CDR1 is LGHNT and CDR2 FRNRAP. CDR3 DNA sequence: TGTGCTAGTGGTTTGATGGGCGAGCAGTACTTC. This translates into CASGLMGEQYF.

This clonotype was recorded many times. The chain carries TRBV18 and TRBJ1-3; D not resolved. The germline gives CDR1 KGHSH, CDR2 LQKENI. CDR3 size: 15 residues. V was shortened by 2 bases and J by 2 bases, with 10 bases between the two germline ends. The CDR3 sequence: CASSPTPDPGNTIYF. The CDR3 nucleotides read TGTGCCAGCTCACCAACCCCAGATCCTGGAAACACCATATATTTT.

This clonotype has more than one count but fewer than ten. The V and J genes are TRBV5-6 and TRBJ2-1; D call uncertain. From germline, CDR1 is SGHDT and CDR2 YYEEEE. V dropped 4 bases and J dropped 9 bases, with 8 bases sitting between them. This CDR3 spans 11 amino acids. The CDR3: CASSQHAEQFF. As DNA, the CDR3 is TGTGCCAGCAGCCAACACGCTGAGCAGTTCTTC.

This clonotype showed up many times. The chain combines TRBV11-2 with TRBJ1-2; D call uncertain. Trimming removed 5 bases from V and 0 bases from J, with 13 bases in between. CDR1 and CDR2 (germline): SGHAT, FQNNGV. The CDR3 consists of 15 residues. This CDR3 is CASSPSVGPNYGYTF. The DNA of the CDR3 is TGTGCCAGCAGCCCATCGGTAGGGCCTAACTATGGCTACACCTTC.

This chain connects TRBV5-6 to TRBJ2-7, with 8 bases matching TRBD2. The CDR3 totals 15 residues. The V gene end was trimmed by 1 base and the J gene end by 2 bases; junction bases not matched to a gene: 5. From germline, CDR1 is SGHDT and CDR2 YYEEEE. CDR3 in DNA: TGTGCCAGCAGCTTGATGGGCGGGGGGCCCTACGAGCAGTACTTC. Its protein product is CASSLMGGGPYEQYF.

The V gene is TRBV7-8, the J gene TRBJ2-1; 10 bases fit TRBD2. Germline CDR1 is SGHVS and CDR2 is FQNEAQ. This CDR3 spans 16 amino acids. The junction had 9 bases not matched to a gene; V was cut back by 3 bases and J by 7 bases. For the CDR3, the DNA is TGTGCCAGCAGCTTCAATCTAGCGGGAGTCAGGAATGAGCAGTTCTTC. Translated, it gives CASSFNLAGVRNEQFF.

V is TRBV4-3 and J is TRBJ2-2; D remains ambiguous. Germline values: CDR1 LGHNA, CDR2 YSLEER. The CDR3 is made up of 14 amino acids. V was cut by 2 bases and J by 3 bases, with 7 bases left in between. In DNA, the CDR3 is TGCGCCAGCAGCCAACGGACGGACACCGGGGAGCTGTTTTTT. Translation: CASSQRTDTGELFF.

This clonotype was seen at least ten times. The chain combines TRBV7-3 with TRBJ2-1; 7 positions match TRBD1. CDR1 and CDR2 from the germline V gene are SGHTA and FQGTGA. The CDR3 runs 13 residues. Trimming at V came to 0 bases and at J to 9 bases, leaving 2 bases not matched to a gene. The CDR3 here is CASSLTGGREQFF. The CDR3 nucleotides read TGTGCCAGCAGCTTAACAGGGGGCCGTGAGCAGTTCTTC.

The V call is TRBV20-1, the J call TRBJ2-3; tentative D call: TRBD2 (6 bases). Trimming cost V 5 bases and J 5 bases, with 11 bases left between them. The germline CDR1 and CDR2 sequences are DFQATT and SNEGSKA (reference sequence). This CDR3 has 12 amino acids. The CDR3: CSASRGLDTQYF. The CDR3 nucleotides are TGCAGTGCTTCCCGGGGGTTAGATACGCAGTATTTT.